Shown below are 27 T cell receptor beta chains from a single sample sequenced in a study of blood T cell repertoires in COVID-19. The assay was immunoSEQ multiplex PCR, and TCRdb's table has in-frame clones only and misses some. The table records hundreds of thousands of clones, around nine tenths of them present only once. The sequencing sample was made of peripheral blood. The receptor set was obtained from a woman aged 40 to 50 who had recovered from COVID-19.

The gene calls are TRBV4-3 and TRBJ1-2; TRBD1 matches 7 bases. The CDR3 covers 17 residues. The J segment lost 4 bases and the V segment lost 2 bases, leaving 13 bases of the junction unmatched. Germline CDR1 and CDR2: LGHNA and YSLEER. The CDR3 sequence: CASSQSALGQHTYGYTF. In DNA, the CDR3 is TGCGCCAGCAGCCAAAGTGCCCTGGGACAGCACACCTATGGCTACACCTTC.

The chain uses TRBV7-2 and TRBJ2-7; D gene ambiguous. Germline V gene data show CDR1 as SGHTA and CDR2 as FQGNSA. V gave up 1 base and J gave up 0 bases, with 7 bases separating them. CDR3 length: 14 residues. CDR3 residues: CASSLGLLSYEQYF. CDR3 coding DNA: TGTGCCAGCAGCTTAGGGCTGCTCTCCTACGAGCAGTACTTC. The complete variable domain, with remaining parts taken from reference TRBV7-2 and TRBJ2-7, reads GAGVSQSPSNKVTEKGKDVELRCDPISGHTALYWYRQSLGQGLEFLIYFQGNSAPDKSGLPSDRFSAERTGGSVSTLTIQRTQQEDSAVYLCASSLGLLSYEQYFGPGTRLTVT.

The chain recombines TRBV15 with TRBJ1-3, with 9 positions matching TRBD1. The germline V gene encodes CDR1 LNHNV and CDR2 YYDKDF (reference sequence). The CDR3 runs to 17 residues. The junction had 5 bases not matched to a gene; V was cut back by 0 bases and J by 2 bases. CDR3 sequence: CATSRDSRTGAGNTIYF. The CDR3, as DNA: TGTGCCACCAGCAGAGATTCCCGGACAGGGGCTGGAAACACCATATATTTT.

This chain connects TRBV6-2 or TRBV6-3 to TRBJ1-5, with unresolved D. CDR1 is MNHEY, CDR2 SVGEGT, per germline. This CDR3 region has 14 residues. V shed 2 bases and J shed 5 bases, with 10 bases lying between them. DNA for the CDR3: TGTGCCAGCAGTTACGAGGGCGGATATCAGCCCCAGCATTTT. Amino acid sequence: CASSYEGGYQPQHF.

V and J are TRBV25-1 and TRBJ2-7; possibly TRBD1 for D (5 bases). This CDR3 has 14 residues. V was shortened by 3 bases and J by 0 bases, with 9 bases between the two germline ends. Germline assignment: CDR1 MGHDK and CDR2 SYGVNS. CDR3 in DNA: TGTGCCAGCAGTGATGCACAGGACTCCTACGAGCAGTACTTC. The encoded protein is CASSDAQDSYEQYF.

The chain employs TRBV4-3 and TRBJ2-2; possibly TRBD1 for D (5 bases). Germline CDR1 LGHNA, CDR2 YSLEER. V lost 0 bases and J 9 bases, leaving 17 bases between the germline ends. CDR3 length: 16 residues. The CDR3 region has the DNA TGCGCCAGCAGCCAAGAGGCGCGACAGACCTCCCGGGAGCTGTTTTTT. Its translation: CASSQEARQTSRELFF.

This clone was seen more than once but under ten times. The CDR3 loop is CASSLQVLNTEAFF. For the CDR3, the DNA is TGTGCCAGCAGCCTACAGGTGCTGAACACTGAAGCTTTCTTT. The chain couples TRBV2 to TRBJ1-1; D might be TRBD1 (5 bases). Germline-derived CDR1 and CDR2 are SNHLY and FYNNEI. This CDR3 has 14 residues. Trimming took 6 bases from V and 0 from J, leaving 11 bases between them.

The CDR3 here is CASSVPTSGGAMDTQYF. As DNA, the CDR3 is TGTGCCAGCAGCGTCCCCACTAGCGGGGGGGCCATGGATACGCAGTATTTT. This chain connects TRBV9 to TRBJ2-3, with 13 nucleotides matching TRBD2. With V trimmed by 2 bases and J by 6 bases, 9 bases remained unmatched. The germline V gene has CDR1 SGDLS and CDR2 YYNGEE. The CDR3 length is 17 residues.

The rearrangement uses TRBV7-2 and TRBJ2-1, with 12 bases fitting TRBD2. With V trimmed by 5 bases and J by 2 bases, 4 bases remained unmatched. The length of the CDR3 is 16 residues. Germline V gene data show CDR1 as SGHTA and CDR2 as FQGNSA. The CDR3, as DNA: TGTGCCAGCAGCCCCAGACTAGCGGGGGCCTACAATGAGCAGTTCTTC. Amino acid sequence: CASSPRLAGAYNEQFF.

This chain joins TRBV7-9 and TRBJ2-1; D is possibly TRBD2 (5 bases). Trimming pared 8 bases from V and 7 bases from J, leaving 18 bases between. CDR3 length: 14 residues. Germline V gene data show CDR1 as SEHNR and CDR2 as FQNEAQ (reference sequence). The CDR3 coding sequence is TGTGCCAGCGTCAGACTAAACGCGATTAATGAGCAGTTCTTC. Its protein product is CASVRLNAINEQFF.

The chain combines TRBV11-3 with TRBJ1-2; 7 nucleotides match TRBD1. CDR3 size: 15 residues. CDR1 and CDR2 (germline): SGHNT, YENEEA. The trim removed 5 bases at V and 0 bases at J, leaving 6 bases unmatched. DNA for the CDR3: TGTGCCAGCAGCGCCACCGGGACAGCTAACTATGGCTACACCTTC. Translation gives CASSATGTANYGYTF.

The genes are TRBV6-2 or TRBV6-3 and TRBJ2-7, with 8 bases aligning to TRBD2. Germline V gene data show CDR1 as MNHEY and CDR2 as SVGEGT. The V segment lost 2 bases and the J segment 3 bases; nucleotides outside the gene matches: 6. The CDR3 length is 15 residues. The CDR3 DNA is TGTGCCAGCAGTTACGGGCTAGCGGGCAACTACGAGCAGTACTTC. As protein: CASSYGLAGNYEQYF.

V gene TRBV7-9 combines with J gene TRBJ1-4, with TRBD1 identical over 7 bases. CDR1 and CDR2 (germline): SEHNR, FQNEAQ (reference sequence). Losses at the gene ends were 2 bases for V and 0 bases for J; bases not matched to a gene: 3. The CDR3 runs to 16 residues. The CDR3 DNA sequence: TGTGCCAGCAGCTTATACAGGGGATCAACTAATGAAAAACTGTTTTTT. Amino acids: CASSLYRGSTNEKLFF.

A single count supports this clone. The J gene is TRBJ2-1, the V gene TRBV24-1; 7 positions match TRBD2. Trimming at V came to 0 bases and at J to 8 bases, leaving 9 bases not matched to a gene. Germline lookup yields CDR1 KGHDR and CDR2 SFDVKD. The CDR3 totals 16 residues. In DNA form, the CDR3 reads TGTGCCACCAGTGATTTGCGGGGCGGGAGTTTGGATGAGCAGTTCTTC. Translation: CATSDLRGGSLDEQFF.

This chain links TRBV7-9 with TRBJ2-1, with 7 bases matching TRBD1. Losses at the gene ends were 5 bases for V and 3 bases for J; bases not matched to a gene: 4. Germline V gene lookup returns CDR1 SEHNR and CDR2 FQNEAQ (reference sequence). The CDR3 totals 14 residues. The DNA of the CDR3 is TGTGCCAGCAGCCCCAACAGGGGCTACAATGAGCAGTTCTTC. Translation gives CASSPNRGYNEQFF.

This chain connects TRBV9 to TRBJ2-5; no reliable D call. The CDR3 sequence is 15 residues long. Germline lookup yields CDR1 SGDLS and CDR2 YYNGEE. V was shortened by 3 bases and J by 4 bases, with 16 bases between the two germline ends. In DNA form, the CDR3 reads TGTGCCAGCAGCGCAGTTCTAGAAAGAGGAGAGACCCAGTACTTC. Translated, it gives CASSAVLERGETQYF. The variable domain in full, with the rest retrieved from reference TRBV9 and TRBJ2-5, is DSGVTQTPKHLITATGQRVTLRCSPRSGDLSVYWYQQSLDQGLQFLIQYYNGEERAKGNILERFSAQQFPDLHSELNLSSLELGDSALYFCASSAVLERGETQYFGPGTRLLVL.

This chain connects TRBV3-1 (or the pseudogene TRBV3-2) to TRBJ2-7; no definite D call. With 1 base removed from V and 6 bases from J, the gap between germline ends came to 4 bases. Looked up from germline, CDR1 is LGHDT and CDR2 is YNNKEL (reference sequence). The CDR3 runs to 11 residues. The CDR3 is CASSQVREQYF. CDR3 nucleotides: TGTGCCAGCAGCCAAGTCCGCGAGCAGTACTTC.

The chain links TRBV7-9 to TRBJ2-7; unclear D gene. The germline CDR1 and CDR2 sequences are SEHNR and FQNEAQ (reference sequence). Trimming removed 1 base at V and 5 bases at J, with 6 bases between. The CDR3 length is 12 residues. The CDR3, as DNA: TGTGCCAGCAGCTTAGGGCTGCACGAGCAGTACTTC. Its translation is CASSLGLHEQYF.

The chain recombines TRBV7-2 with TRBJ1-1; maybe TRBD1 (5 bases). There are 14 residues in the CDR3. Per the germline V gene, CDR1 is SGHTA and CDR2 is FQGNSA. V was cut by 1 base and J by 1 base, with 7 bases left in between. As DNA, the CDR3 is TGTGCCAGCAGCTTAGGACAGTGGAACACTGAAGCTTTCTTT. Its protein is CASSLGQWNTEAFF.

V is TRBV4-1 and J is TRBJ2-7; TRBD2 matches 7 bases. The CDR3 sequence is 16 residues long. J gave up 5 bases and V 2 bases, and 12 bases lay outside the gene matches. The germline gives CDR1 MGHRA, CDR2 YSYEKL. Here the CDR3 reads CASSQNIPRGVDEQYF. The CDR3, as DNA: TGCGCCAGCAGCCAAAATATCCCTCGGGGGGTGGACGAGCAGTACTTC.

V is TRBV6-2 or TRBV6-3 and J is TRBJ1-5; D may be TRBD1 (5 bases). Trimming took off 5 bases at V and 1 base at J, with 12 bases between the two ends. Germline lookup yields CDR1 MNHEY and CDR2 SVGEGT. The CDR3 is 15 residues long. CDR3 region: CASSPTGPSNQPQHF. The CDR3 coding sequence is TGTGCCAGCAGTCCCACAGGTCCAAGCAATCAGCCCCAGCATTTT.

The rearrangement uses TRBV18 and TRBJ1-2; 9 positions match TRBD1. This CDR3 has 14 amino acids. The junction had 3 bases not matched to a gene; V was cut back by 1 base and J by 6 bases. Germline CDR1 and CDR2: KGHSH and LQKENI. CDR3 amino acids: CASSPQTGGDGYTF. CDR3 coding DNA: TGTGCCAGCTCACCACAGACAGGGGGGGATGGCTACACCTTC.

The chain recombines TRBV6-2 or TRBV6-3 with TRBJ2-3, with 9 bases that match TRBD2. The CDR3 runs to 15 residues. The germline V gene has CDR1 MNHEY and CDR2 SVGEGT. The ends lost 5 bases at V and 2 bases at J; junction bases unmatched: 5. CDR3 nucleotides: TGTGCCAGCAGTCTCTTAGCGGGGGTCACAGATACGCAGTATTTT. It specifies CASSLLAGVTDTQYF.

The CDR3 protein is CASGSDRYQETQYF. CDR3 DNA sequence: TGTGCCAGCGGGTCGGACAGGTACCAAGAGACCCAGTACTTC. The chain couples TRBV2 to TRBJ2-5; 7 bases are shared with TRBD1. The germline V gene encodes CDR1 SNHLY and CDR2 FYNNEI. The trim removed 8 bases at V and 0 bases at J, leaving 6 bases unmatched. This CDR3 has 14 residues.

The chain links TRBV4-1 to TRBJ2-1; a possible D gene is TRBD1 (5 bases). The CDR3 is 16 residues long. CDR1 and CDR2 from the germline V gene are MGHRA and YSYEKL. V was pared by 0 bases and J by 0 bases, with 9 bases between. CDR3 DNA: TGCGCCAGCAGCCAAGATTATGACAGCTCCTACAATGAGCAGTTCTTC. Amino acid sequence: CASSQDYDSSYNEQFF.

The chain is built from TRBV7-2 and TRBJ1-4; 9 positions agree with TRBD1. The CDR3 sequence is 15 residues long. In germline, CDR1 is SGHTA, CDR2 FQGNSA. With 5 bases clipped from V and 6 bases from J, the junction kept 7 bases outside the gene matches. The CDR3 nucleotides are TGTGCCAGCAGCCTCACGACAGGGGGATATGAAAAACTGTTTTTT. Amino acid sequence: CASSLTTGGYEKLFF.

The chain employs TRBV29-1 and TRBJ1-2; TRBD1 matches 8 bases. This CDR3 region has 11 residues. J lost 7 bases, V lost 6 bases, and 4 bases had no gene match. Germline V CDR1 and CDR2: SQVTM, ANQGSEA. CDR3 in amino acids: CSVDRGSGYTF. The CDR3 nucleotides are TGCAGCGTCGACAGGGGTAGTGGCTACACCTTC.